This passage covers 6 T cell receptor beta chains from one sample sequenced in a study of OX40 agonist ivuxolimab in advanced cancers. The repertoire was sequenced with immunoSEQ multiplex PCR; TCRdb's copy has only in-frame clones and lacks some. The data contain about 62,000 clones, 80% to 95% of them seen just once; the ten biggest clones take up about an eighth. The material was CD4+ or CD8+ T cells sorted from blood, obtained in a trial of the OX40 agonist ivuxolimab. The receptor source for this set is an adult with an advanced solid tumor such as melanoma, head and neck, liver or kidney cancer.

The CDR3 DNA is TGTGCCAGCAGTTTCCAGGGAGGCTATGGCTACACCTTC. Translated: CASSFQGGYGYTF. This chain uses TRBV27 with TRBJ1-2; D is possibly TRBD1 (5 bases). Deletions cut 3 bases from V and 4 bases from J, with 9 bases between. This CDR3 has 13 amino acids. Germline CDR1 MNHEY, CDR2 SMNVEV (reference sequence).

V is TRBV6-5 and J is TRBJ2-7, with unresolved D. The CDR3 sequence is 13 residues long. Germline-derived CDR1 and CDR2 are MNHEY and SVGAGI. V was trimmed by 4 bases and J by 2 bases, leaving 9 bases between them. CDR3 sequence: CASSSYFPYEQYF. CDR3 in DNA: TGTGCCAGCAGTTCTTATTTCCCCTACGAGCAGTACTTC.

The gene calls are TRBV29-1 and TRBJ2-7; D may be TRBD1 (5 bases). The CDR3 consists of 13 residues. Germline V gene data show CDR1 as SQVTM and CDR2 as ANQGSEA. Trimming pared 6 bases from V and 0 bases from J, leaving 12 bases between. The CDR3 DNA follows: TGCAGCGTGTATTCAGGGCCCTCCTACGAGCAGTACTTC. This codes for CSVYSGPSYEQYF.

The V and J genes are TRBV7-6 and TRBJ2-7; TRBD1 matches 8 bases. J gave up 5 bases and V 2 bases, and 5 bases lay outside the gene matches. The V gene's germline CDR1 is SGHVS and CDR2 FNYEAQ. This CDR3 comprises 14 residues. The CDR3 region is CASSLRDRPNEQYF. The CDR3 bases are TGTGCCAGCAGCTTAAGGGACAGGCCGAACGAGCAGTACTTC.

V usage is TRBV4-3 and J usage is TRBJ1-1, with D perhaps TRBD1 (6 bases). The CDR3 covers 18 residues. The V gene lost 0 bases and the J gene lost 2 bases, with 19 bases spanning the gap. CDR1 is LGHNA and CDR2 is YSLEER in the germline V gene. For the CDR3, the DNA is TGCGCCAGCAGCCAAGATTTTATTAAGGGGACACCTAACACTGAAGCTTTCTTT. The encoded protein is CASSQDFIKGTPNTEAFF.

Written as DNA, the CDR3 is TGTGCCAGCCGAGGGGGAAACACCATATATTTT. It is translated as CASRGGNTIYF. This chain connects TRBV9 to TRBJ1-3; D gene uncertain. This CDR3 region has 11 residues. Germline assignment: CDR1 SGDLS and CDR2 YYNGEE. The germline V and J ends were trimmed by 7 bases and 4 bases, with 6 bases remaining between them. Supplemented by reference TRBV9 and TRBJ1-3, the full variable domain reads DSGVTQTPKHLITATGQRVTLRCSPRSGDLSVYWYQQSLDQGLQFLIQYYNGEERAKGNILERFSAQQFPDLHSELNLSSLELGDSALYFCASRGGNTIYFGEGSWLTVV.